The next 18 T cell receptor beta chains were all read from a single sample in a study of cytomegalovirus exposure and HLA in healthy donors. Primers for the PCR totalled 60 Vbeta and 13 Jbeta. This table comes from immunoSEQ multiplex PCR, and its TCRdb copy is limited to in-frame clones, with some not included. The sample records 110,000 or so clones, 60% to 80% being singletons. Material for sequencing was PBMCs. These TCRs come from a man aged 18 to 29 in good health and CMV-seropositive.

The genes are TRBV19 and TRBJ1-5, with D hard to call. CDR1 is LNHDA, CDR2 SQIVND, per germline (reference sequence). The CDR3 length is 12 residues. V shed 6 bases and J shed 2 bases, with 5 bases lying between them. In nucleotides, the CDR3 is TGTGCCAGTAGCGAGGGCAATCAGCCCCAGCATTTT. Encoded protein: CASSEGNQPQHF.

The CDR3 DNA reads TGTGCCAGCAGTTCCGAAATCCTTGGAGAAAACAATGAGCAGTTCTTC. This encodes CASSSEILGENNEQFF. The chain links TRBV6-5 to TRBJ2-1; D is undetermined. Germline lookup yields CDR1 MNHEY and CDR2 SVGAGI. Trimming took off 4 bases at V and 5 bases at J, with 18 bases between the two ends. The CDR3 length is 16 residues.

Regarding this clone: Other DNA sequences in the same sample also yield this CDR3. This chain links TRBV28 with TRBJ2-2, with 9 positions matching TRBD2. Germline V gene data show CDR1 as MDHEN and CDR2 as SYDVKM. There are 14 residues in the CDR3. With V trimmed by 8 bases and J by 2 bases, 3 bases remained unmatched. CDR3 amino acids: CASRGGGNTGELFF. The CDR3 nucleotides are TGTGCCAGCCGCGGGGGGGGTAACACCGGGGAGCTGTTTTTT. Full variable domain (remainder filled in from reference TRBV28 and TRBJ2-2): DVKVTQSSRYLVKRTGEKVFLECVQDMDHENMFWYRQDPGLGLRLIYFSYDVKMKEKGDIPEGYSVSREKKERFSLILESASTNQTSMYLCASRGGGNTGELFFGEGSRLTVL.

This clone was recorded a few times. This chain connects TRBV5-1 to TRBJ1-1; D uncertain. The germline gives CDR1 SGHRS, CDR2 YFSETQ. Trimming pared 2 bases from V and 1 base from J, leaving 9 bases between. The CDR3 loop spans 14 amino acids. CDR3: CASSFPRQNTEAFF. In DNA form, the CDR3 reads TGCGCCAGCAGCTTCCCCAGACAGAACACTGAAGCTTTCTTT.

This chain links TRBV27 with TRBJ2-7; D call uncertain. This CDR3 spans 14 amino acids. Germline CDR1 and CDR2: MNHEY and SMNVEV (reference sequence). V gave up 3 bases and J gave up 1 base, with 10 bases separating them. The CDR3 protein is CASSLNGESYEQYF. CDR3 DNA: TGTGCCAGCAGTTTGAATGGAGAATCCTACGAGCAGTACTTC.

This rearrangement joins TRBV10-2 to TRBJ1-5, with TRBD1 matching over 8 bases. The V and J ends lost 8 bases and 5 bases, in that order; junction bases with no gene match: 5. This CDR3 is 13 amino acids long. From germline, CDR1 is WSHSY and CDR2 SAAADI. The CDR3: CASERDRYQPQHF. CDR3 DNA: TGCGCCAGCGAACGGGACAGGTATCAGCCCCAGCATTTT.

The count of this clone is one. The rearrangement joins TRBV29-1 to TRBJ2-3; TRBD2 matches 8 bases. Unmatched junction bases numbered 9, after V lost 2 bases and J lost 2 bases. The CDR3 has 16 residues. Germline CDR1 is SQVTM and CDR2 is ANQGSEA. This CDR3 is CSVERFGRGATDTQYF. As DNA, the CDR3 is TGCAGCGTTGAACGTTTTGGGCGGGGGGCCACAGATACGCAGTATTTT.

This clone has just one count. The rearrangement links TRBV10-3 to TRBJ1-1, with no clear D. This CDR3 contains 12 residues. The germline gives CDR1 ENHRY, CDR2 SYGVKD. V lost 3 bases and J 5 bases, leaving 7 bases between the germline ends. CDR3 in DNA: TGTGCCATCAGTGATCTCGGTACTGAAGCTTTCTTT. It codes for CAISDLGTEAFF.

The chain carries TRBV5-1 and TRBJ1-2, with a tentative D call TRBD1 (5 bases). CDR1 and CDR2 (germline): SGHRS, YFSETQ. Deletions cut 4 bases from V and 2 bases from J, with 9 bases between. CDR3 size: 13 residues. The CDR3 DNA sequence: TGCGCCAGCAGCGTGACAGAAAACTATGGCTACACCTTC. This encodes CASSVTENYGYTF.

The chain combines TRBV29-1 with TRBJ2-3; TRBD1 is a possible D gene (6 bases). V was shortened by 0 bases and J by 2 bases, with 6 bases between the two germline ends. The CDR3 consists of 13 residues. Germline V lookup: CDR1 SQVTM, CDR2 ANQGSEA. CDR3 sequence reads: CSVEEGATDTQYF. In DNA, the CDR3 is TGCAGCGTTGAAGAGGGGGCCACAGATACGCAGTATTTT.

The chain has TRBV6-1 and TRBJ1-6; TRBD1 matches at 8 bases. Germline CDR1 reads MNHNS; CDR2 reads SASEGT. The length of the CDR3 is 15 residues. After removal of 8 bases from V and 9 bases from J, the junction contained 12 bases not matched to a gene. DNA for the CDR3: TGTGCCAGCTCGGGTGGACAGGGAATAGGTTCACCCCTCCACTTT. Translation: CASSGGQGIGSPLHF.

This chain links TRBV30 with TRBJ2-3; 14 bases align to TRBD2. Unmatched junction bases numbered 13, after V lost 5 bases and J lost 6 bases. Germline CDR1 reads GTSNPN; CDR2 reads SVGIG (reference sequence). There are 17 residues in the CDR3. The CDR3 region has the DNA TGTGCCTGGGACGCCCAGAGGACTAGCGGGGGGTCGGATACGCAGTATTTT. It codes for CAWDAQRTSGGSDTQYF.

This clone was seen only once. The CDR3 bases are TGCGCCAGCAGCCTCATACTGGGGCGGGAGACCCAGTACTTC. It specifies CASSLILGRETQYF. The rearrangement uses TRBV4-1 and TRBJ2-5; tentatively, D is TRBD1 (5 bases). This CDR3 is built from 14 residues. Germline V lookup: CDR1 MGHRA, CDR2 YSYEKL. The V end was cut by 4 bases, the J end by 5 bases, with 14 bases between.

DNA of the CDR3: TGTGCCAGCAGTTACTCAGGACAGGGTTCAAAAAACATTCAGTACTTC. As protein: CASSYSGQGSKNIQYF. The chain joins TRBV6-5 to TRBJ2-4; 8 bases line up with TRBD1. Germline CDR1 is MNHEY and CDR2 is SVGAGI. Unmatched junction bases numbered 5, after V lost 0 bases and J lost 4 bases. This CDR3 has 16 residues.

V and J are TRBV15 and TRBJ2-3; D uncertain. Trimming shortened V by 6 bases and J by 3 bases, and 10 bases separated the two germline ends. The germline V gene has CDR1 LNHNV and CDR2 YYDKDF (reference sequence). This CDR3 comprises 13 residues. The CDR3 nucleotides are TGTGCCACCAGACCACGCAGTACAGATACGCAGTATTTT. It translates to CATRPRSTDTQYF. Looking up the rest from reference TRBV15 and TRBJ2-3 gives the full variable domain: DAMVIQNPRYQVTQFGKPVTLSCSQTLNHNVMYWYQQKSSQAPKLLFHYYDKDFNNEADTPDNFQSRRPNTSFCFLDIRSPGLGDTAMYLCATRPRSTDTQYFGPGTRLTVL.

J is TRBJ2-5 and V is TRBV7-2; tentatively, D is TRBD2 (7 bases). V was pared by 5 bases and J by 6 bases, with 16 bases between. The CDR3 covers 14 residues. CDR1 is SGHTA, CDR2 FQGNSA, per germline. DNA for the CDR3: TGTGCCAGCAGCACCGGGGGGCAGGGGAAGACCCAGTACTTC. Protein: CASSTGGQGKTQYF. Based on the CDR3 plus reference TRBV7-2 and TRBJ2-5, the full variable domain is GAGVSQSPSNKVTEKGKDVELRCDPISGHTALYWYRQSLGQGLEFLIYFQGNSAPDKSGLPSDRFSAERTGGSVSTLTIQRTQQEDSAVYLCASSTGGQGKTQYFGPGTRLLVL.

The chain links TRBV6-5 to TRBJ1-5; the D gene is possibly TRBD1 (5 bases). CDR1 and CDR2 (germline): MNHEY, SVGAGI. V was cut by 0 bases and J by 2 bases, with 11 bases left in between. The CDR3 has 16 amino acids. The CDR3 loop is CASSYSGQARNQPQHF. For the CDR3, the DNA is TGTGCCAGCAGTTACTCGGGGCAGGCCCGCAATCAGCCCCAGCATTTT.

The genes are TRBV7-2 and TRBJ1-2; no reliable D call. The CDR3 has 13 amino acids. Per germline, CDR1 SGHTA and CDR2 FQGNSA. V lost 3 bases and J 4 bases, leaving 9 bases between the germline ends. CDR3 amino acids: CASSFQAAYGYTF. CDR3 sequence (DNA): TGTGCCAGCAGCTTCCAGGCAGCCTATGGCTACACCTTC.